This T cell receptor (beta chain) originates from a study of CD8+ T cells in alopecia areata. Overall study results and limits: Lesional scalp, especially alopecia totalis/universalis, showed higher clonality than normal scalp. Normal skin's resident alphabeta T cells are sequenced alongside lesional scalp T cells.

This clone was observed a few times. The antigen is not known. cDNA reverse transcribed from extracted RNA served as the sequencing template. Some clones are missing from TCRdb's copy, which holds only in-frame ones; the method was immunoSEQ multiplex PCR. The sample shows under 250,000 clones, approximately 61% of them seen only once. Germline CDR1 and CDR2: MGHDK and SYGVNS. V lost 3 bases to trimming and J lost 6 bases, with 20 bases between them. The CDR3 covers 16 residues. Researchers took lesional scalp punch biopsies and peripheral blood from people who were alopecia areata patients. The input for sequencing was CD4+ T cells sorted from blood, taken at week 0. This receptor was identified in a human donor with alopecia areata. The chain employs TRBV25-1 and TRBJ1-2; possibly TRBD1 for D (5 bases). The CDR3 coding sequence is TGTGCCAGCAGTGAGTTAGGGACCGAAGGACGCAATGGCTACACCTTC. This sequence encodes CASSELGTEGRNGYTF.